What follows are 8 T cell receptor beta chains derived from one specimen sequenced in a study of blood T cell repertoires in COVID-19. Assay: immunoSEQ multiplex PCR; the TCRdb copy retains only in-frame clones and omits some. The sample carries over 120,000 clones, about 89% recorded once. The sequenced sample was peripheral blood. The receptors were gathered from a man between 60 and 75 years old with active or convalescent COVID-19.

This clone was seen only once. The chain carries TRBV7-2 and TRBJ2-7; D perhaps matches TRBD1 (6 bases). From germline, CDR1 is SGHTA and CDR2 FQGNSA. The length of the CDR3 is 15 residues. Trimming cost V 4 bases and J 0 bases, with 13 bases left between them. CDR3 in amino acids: CASSSQGSASYEQYF. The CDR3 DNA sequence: TGTGCCAGCAGCTCCCAGGGGAGCGCCTCCTACGAGCAGTACTTC.

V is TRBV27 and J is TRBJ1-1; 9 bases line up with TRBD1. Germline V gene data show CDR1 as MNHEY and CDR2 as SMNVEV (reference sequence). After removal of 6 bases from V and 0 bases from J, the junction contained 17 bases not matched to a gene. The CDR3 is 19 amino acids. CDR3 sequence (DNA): TGTGCCAGCAGCCCCGGGACAGGGTATATTAGGAGAGTGAACACTGAAGCTTTCTTT. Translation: CASSPGTGYIRRVNTEAFF.

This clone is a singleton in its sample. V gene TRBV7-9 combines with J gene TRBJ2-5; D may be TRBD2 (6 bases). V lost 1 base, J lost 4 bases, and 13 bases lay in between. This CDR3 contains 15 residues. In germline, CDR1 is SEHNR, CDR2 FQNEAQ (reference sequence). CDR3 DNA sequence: TGTGCCAGCAGCTTAGACCGGGACTCGTTAGAGACCCAGTACTTC. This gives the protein CASSLDRDSLETQYF.

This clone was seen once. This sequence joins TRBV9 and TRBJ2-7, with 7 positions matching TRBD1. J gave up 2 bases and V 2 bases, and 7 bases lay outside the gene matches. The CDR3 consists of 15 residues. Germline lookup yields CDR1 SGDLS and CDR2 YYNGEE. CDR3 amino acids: CASSVGDSLTYEQYF. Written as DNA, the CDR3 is TGTGCCAGCAGCGTTGGGGACAGCTTGACCTACGAGCAGTACTTC.

CDR3 coding DNA: TGTGCCAGTAGCCCCACCGTGGGCCCAGGGCATTCACCCCTCCACTTT. Amino acid sequence: CASSPTVGPGHSPLHF. The chain joins TRBV19 to TRBJ1-6, with D possibly matching TRBD1 (5 bases). Germline V gene data show CDR1 as LNHDA and CDR2 as SQIVND (reference sequence). V shed 6 bases and J shed 8 bases, with 20 bases lying between them. CDR3 length equals 16 residues. Based on the CDR3 plus reference TRBV19 and TRBJ1-6, the full variable domain is DGGITQSPKYLFRKEGQNVTLSCEQNLNHDAMYWYRQDPGQGLRLIYYSQIVNDFQKGDIAEGYSVSREKKESFPLTVTSAQKNPTAFYLCASSPTVGPGHSPLHFGNGTRLTVT.

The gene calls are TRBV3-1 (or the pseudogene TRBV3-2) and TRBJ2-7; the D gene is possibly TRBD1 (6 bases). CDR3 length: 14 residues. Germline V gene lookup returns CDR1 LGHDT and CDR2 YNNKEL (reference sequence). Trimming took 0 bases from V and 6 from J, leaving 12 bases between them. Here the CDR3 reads CASSQDRGVGEQYF. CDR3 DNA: TGTGCCAGCAGCCAAGACAGGGGCGTTGGCGAGCAGTACTTC.

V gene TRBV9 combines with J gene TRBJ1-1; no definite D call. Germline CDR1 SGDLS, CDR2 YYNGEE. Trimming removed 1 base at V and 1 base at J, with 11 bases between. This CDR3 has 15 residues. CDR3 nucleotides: TGTGCCAGCAGCGTAAGGGAGCGTGGGAACACTGAAGCTTTCTTT. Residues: CASSVRERGNTEAFF.

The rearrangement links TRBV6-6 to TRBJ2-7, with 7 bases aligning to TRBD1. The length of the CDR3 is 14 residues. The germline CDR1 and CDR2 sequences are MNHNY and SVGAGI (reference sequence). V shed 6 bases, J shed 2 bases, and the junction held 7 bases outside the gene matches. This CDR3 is CASRPRQGTYEQYF. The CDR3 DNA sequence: TGTGCCAGCAGACCCCGACAGGGAACCTACGAGCAGTACTTC.